One and the same sample provided the 8 T cell receptor beta chains below, sequenced in a study of blood T cells in healthy people across ages. For the second PCR, which ran for roughly 7 to 11 cycles, a sample-barcoded 5' primer and a J-beta primer mix were used. MiXCR was run by TCRdb on the 5' RACE reads, yielding one entry per CDR3 protein. Of about 680,000 distinct CDR3 sequences listed, more than 40% are singletons. The sequencing sample was made of blood. Receptors were obtained from a woman aged 55-70 years in good health.

The chain links TRBV20-1 to TRBJ2-5; 9 positions match TRBD1. Germline V gives CDR1 DFQATT, CDR2 SNEGSKA (reference sequence). The CDR3 loop spans 14 amino acids. V was clipped by 3 bases and J by 11 bases; unmatched bases: 13. DNA of the CDR3: TGCAGTGCTAGTATCGGGACAGGGTACAATGAGCAGTACTTC. It is translated as CSASIGTGYNEQYF.

The chain carries TRBV27 and TRBJ2-7; D perhaps matches TRBD2 (6 bases). Trimming took 5 bases from V and 3 from J, leaving 20 bases between them. CDR1 is MNHEY and CDR2 is SMNVEV in the germline V gene (reference sequence). This CDR3 has 16 residues. In DNA, the CDR3 is TGTGCCAGCAGTACACGGGGACGGGTCGGGAGCTACGAGCAGTACTTC. Translating gives CASSTRGRVGSYEQYF.

The rearrangement links TRBV6-5 to TRBJ2-7; TRBD1 matches at 7 bases. CDR1 and CDR2 (germline): MNHEY, SVGAGI. This CDR3 region has 15 residues. V shed 0 bases, J shed 2 bases, and the junction held 4 bases outside the gene matches. The CDR3 spells CASSYSGTATYEQYF. CDR3 nucleotide sequence: TGTGCCAGCAGTTACTCTGGGACAGCAACCTACGAGCAGTACTTC.

The rearrangement links TRBV7-9 to TRBJ1-2; D is unresolved. The germline gives CDR1 SEHNR, CDR2 FQNEAQ (reference sequence). This CDR3 has 13 amino acids. The V end was cut by 0 bases, the J end by 6 bases, with 8 bases between. The CDR3 is CASSLAGGNGYTF. CDR3 DNA: TGTGCCAGCAGCTTAGCGGGTGGAAATGGCTACACCTTC.

This clonotype appeared a few times. V gene TRBV5-1 combines with J gene TRBJ2-6; 7 bases are shared with TRBD1. The CDR3 length is 19 residues. Losses at the gene ends were 0 bases for V and 0 bases for J; bases not matched to a gene: 9. CDR1 SGHRS and CDR2 YFSETQ come from the germline V gene. The DNA for the CDR3 is TGCGCCAGCAGCTTGGTTCGCGACAGGGCCCTCTCTGGGGCCAACGTCCTGACTTTC. Translating it yields CASSLVRDRALSGANVLTF.

The V gene is TRBV6-2 or TRBV6-3, the J gene TRBJ1-1; 7 bases fit TRBD1. The CDR3 runs to 14 residues. Germline values: CDR1 MNHEY, CDR2 SVGEGT. J lost 3 bases, V lost 6 bases, and 7 bases had no gene match. In DNA form, the CDR3 reads TGTGCCAGCAGACCCCTCACAGGGGACACTGAAGCTTTCTTT. Protein product: CASRPLTGDTEAFF.

The chain links TRBV20-1 to TRBJ2-1; 7 positions agree with TRBD1. V lost 6 bases to trimming and J lost 7 bases; unmatched junction nucleotides: 12. Germline CDR1 DFQATT, CDR2 SNEGSKA (reference sequence). The CDR3 runs to 14 residues. The CDR3, as DNA: TGCAGTGCCCGCGTCCCACAGGGGATGAATGAGCAGTTCTTC. Translating it yields CSARVPQGMNEQFF.

The V call is TRBV18, the J call TRBJ2-1, with TRBD2 identical over 11 bases. V lost 6 bases, J lost 2 bases, and 9 bases stayed unmatched. The CDR3 is 17 amino acids. The germline gives CDR1 KGHSH, CDR2 LQKENI. The CDR3 DNA reads as TGTGCCAGCTCCCCTAGACTAGCGGGAAGTACCTACAATGAGCAGTTCTTC. Its protein product is CASSPRLAGSTYNEQFF.